Presented here are 30 T cell receptor beta chains from one specimen sequenced in a study of shared clonotypes between healthy human individuals. The protocol was immunoSEQ multiplex PCR, while the TCRdb copy is restricted to in-frame clones and leaves out a portion. The sample shows about 1.5 million clones, around 95% of them seen only once. Input material: naive CD4+ T cells sorted from blood. Subset of the sample: CD45RA+ positively selected. The receptor source for this set is a man aged 25 to 45 in good health.

The chain couples TRBV15 to TRBJ2-5; unclear D gene. The germline V gene encodes CDR1 LNHNV and CDR2 YYDKDF (reference sequence). CDR3 length: 14 residues. Trimming pared 7 bases from V and 1 base from J, leaving 13 bases between. CDR3 coding DNA: TGTGCCACCAAGCCCCAAGGTACCCAAGAGACCCAGTACTTC. As protein: CATKPQGTQETQYF.

This clone came up once. The V and J genes are TRBV19 and TRBJ2-1; 9 bases are shared with TRBD2. There are 16 residues in the CDR3. Germline-derived CDR1 and CDR2 are LNHDA and SQIVND (reference sequence). V was clipped by 6 bases and J by 4 bases; unmatched bases: 10. DNA for the CDR3: TGTGCCAGTAGGGGGGTAGCGGGAGAAGGATACAATGAGCAGTTCTTC. Translated: CASRGVAGEGYNEQFF.

V gene TRBV5-1 combines with J gene TRBJ2-5, with 9 bases fitting TRBD2. The V gene's germline CDR1 is SGHRS and CDR2 YFSETQ. V was clipped by 1 base and J by 4 bases; unmatched bases: 8. This CDR3 has 16 amino acids. CDR3 coding DNA: TGCGCCAGCAGCTTGCCCCCCGGGACTAGCAGAGAGACCCAGTACTTC. It specifies CASSLPPGTSRETQYF.

The rearrangement uses TRBV5-1 and TRBJ2-3; no clear D gene. There are 16 residues in the CDR3. Between the trimmed V and J ends, which lost 4 bases and 1 base, there was a span of 16 bases. Per the germline V gene, CDR1 is SGHRS and CDR2 is YFSETQ. DNA of the CDR3: TGCGCCAGCAGCAGCCGGGCCCTAGGTGGCACAGATACGCAGTATTTT. This sequence encodes CASSSRALGGTDTQYF.

The chain is built from TRBV19 and TRBJ2-6, with a tentative D call TRBD2 (6 bases). V gave up 7 bases and J gave up 1 base, with 8 bases separating them. The CDR3 runs 14 residues. The germline V gene encodes CDR1 LNHDA and CDR2 SQIVND (reference sequence). Written as DNA, the CDR3 is TGTGCCAGTATAGCGGAGTCTGGGGCCAACGTCCTGACTTTC. Translated: CASIAESGANVLTF. Looking up the rest from reference TRBV19 and TRBJ2-6 gives the full variable domain: DGGITQSPKYLFRKEGQNVTLSCEQNLNHDAMYWYRQDPGQGLRLIYYSQIVNDFQKGDIAEGYSVSREKKESFPLTVTSAQKNPTAFYLCASIAESGANVLTFGAGSRLTVL.

In nucleotides, the CDR3 is TGTGCCAGCTCACCACCATCACTAGCGGGAGTTGGGAATGAGCAGTTCTTC. It yields the protein CASSPPSLAGVGNEQFF. This chain uses TRBV18 with TRBJ2-1, with 11 bases lining up with TRBD2. V shed 0 bases and J 7 bases; nucleotides not matched to a gene: 8. Per the germline V gene, CDR1 is KGHSH and CDR2 is LQKENI. This CDR3 region has 17 residues.

The chain couples TRBV15 to TRBJ1-4; D possibly corresponds to TRBD1 (6 bases). Germline-derived CDR1 and CDR2 are LNHNV and YYDKDF (reference sequence). CDR3 length equals 15 residues. The V and J ends lost 1 base and 5 bases respectively, with 11 bases between them. CDR3 region: CATSRARDTNEKLFF. The CDR3 nucleotides are TGTGCCACCAGCAGAGCCCGGGACACAAATGAAAAACTGTTTTTT.

The chain carries TRBV2 and TRBJ2-3, with D perhaps matching TRBD2 (6 bases). The ends were cut back, 9 bases at V and 2 bases at J, with 18 bases in the middle. Germline lookup yields CDR1 SNHLY and CDR2 FYNNEI. The CDR3 consists of 15 residues. The CDR3 loop reads CASTRMEGNTDTQYF. Written as DNA, the CDR3 is TGTGCCAGTACCCGTATGGAGGGCAACACAGATACGCAGTATTTT.

The rearrangement joins TRBV11-2 to TRBJ2-2; D call uncertain. This CDR3 is 15 amino acids long. Trimming pared 3 bases from V and 4 bases from J, leaving 12 bases between. CDR1 and CDR2 (germline): SGHAT, FQNNGV. CDR3 sequence reads: CASSLGVSGTGELFF. In DNA, the CDR3 is TGTGCCAGCAGCTTGGGCGTTAGTGGCACCGGGGAGCTGTTTTTT.

V usage is TRBV2 and J usage is TRBJ1-1; D may be TRBD1 (6 bases). Per germline, CDR1 SNHLY and CDR2 FYNNEI. V was clipped by 3 bases and J by 6 bases, with 11 bases between them. This CDR3 comprises 13 residues. As DNA, the CDR3 is TGTGCCAGCAGTGATGAGACAGGCGCTGAAGCTTTCTTT. Encoded protein: CASSDETGAEAFF.

The genes are TRBV5-1 and TRBJ1-1; a possible D gene is TRBD1 (6 bases). From germline, CDR1 is SGHRS and CDR2 YFSETQ. CDR3 length equals 17 residues. Trimming left V 0 bases short and J 0 bases short, with 15 bases between. CDR3 protein: CASSLAGADRMNTEAFF. In DNA form, the CDR3 reads TGCGCCAGCAGCTTGGCGGGGGCAGATAGAATGAACACTGAAGCTTTCTTT.

The chain couples TRBV19 to TRBJ1-2; tentative D call: TRBD1 (6 bases). Germline CDR1 is LNHDA and CDR2 is SQIVND (reference sequence). Trimming cost V 3 bases and J 7 bases, with 18 bases left between them. There are 15 residues in the CDR3. The CDR3 is CASSIRTVSGSGYTF. The CDR3 DNA is TGTGCCAGTAGTATCCGGACAGTTTCGGGCTCTGGCTACACCTTC.

The chain has TRBV9 and TRBJ2-7; 7 bases map to TRBD2. This CDR3 has 16 residues. Germline V gene sequence: CDR1 SGDLS, CDR2 YYNGEE. After removal of 0 bases from V and 5 bases from J, the junction contained 11 bases not matched to a gene. This CDR3 reads CASSVALGDYHHEQYF. The CDR3 coding sequence is TGTGCCAGCAGCGTAGCCCTGGGGGACTATCACCACGAGCAGTACTTC.

This sequence joins TRBV2 and TRBJ2-3; D gene unclear. Trimming took 6 bases from V and 2 from J, leaving 15 bases between them. Germline V gene data show CDR1 as SNHLY and CDR2 as FYNNEI. This CDR3 comprises 15 residues. This chain's CDR3 is CASRREVKVTDTQYF. CDR3 bases: TGTGCCAGCAGAAGAGAAGTGAAAGTCACAGATACGCAGTATTTT. Filled out from reference TRBV2 and TRBJ2-3, the complete variable domain reads EPEVTQTPSHQVTQMGQEVILRCVPISNHLYFYWYRQILGQKVEFLVSFYNNEISEKSEIFDDQFSVERPDGSNFTLKIRSTKLEDSAMYFCASRREVKVTDTQYFGPGTRLTVL.

This chain joins TRBV7-9 and TRBJ1-1; D might be TRBD1 (5 bases). Trimming left V 1 base short and J 4 bases short, with 10 bases between. CDR3 size: 14 residues. Looked up from germline, CDR1 is SEHNR and CDR2 is FQNEAQ (reference sequence). The CDR3 loop reads CASSLEGTGTEAFF. In nucleotides, the CDR3 is TGTGCCAGCAGCTTAGAGGGTACAGGCACTGAAGCTTTCTTT.

This chain joins TRBV5-6 and TRBJ1-5, with D unclear. Deletions cut 1 base from V and 4 bases from J, with 9 bases between. Germline CDR1 and CDR2: SGHDT and YYEEEE. The CDR3 length is 14 residues. CDR3 region: CASSLYQTNQPQHF. In nucleotides, the CDR3 is TGTGCCAGCAGCTTGTACCAGACGAATCAGCCCCAGCATTTT.

The chain has TRBV6-5 and TRBJ1-6, with unresolved D. CDR3 length: 13 amino acids. Trimming removed 2 bases from V and 7 bases from J, with 6 bases in between. Germline V gives CDR1 MNHEY, CDR2 SVGAGI. The DNA for the CDR3 is TGTGCCAGCAGTTACGTGGCAAATTCACCCCTCCACTTT. This sequence encodes CASSYVANSPLHF.

This chain links TRBV7-3 with TRBJ1-1, with 7 bases lining up with TRBD1. CDR1 and CDR2 (germline): SGHTA, FQGTGA. V dropped 5 bases and J dropped 5; count of bases not matched to a gene: 11. CDR3 size: 15 residues. CDR3 in amino acids: CASSPRQGVRTEAFF. CDR3 in DNA: TGTGCCAGCAGCCCCCGGCAGGGGGTAAGGACTGAAGCTTTCTTT.

The rearrangement links TRBV2 to TRBJ2-5; 8 nucleotides match TRBD2. CDR1 is SNHLY and CDR2 is FYNNEI in the germline V gene. With V trimmed by 11 bases and J by 4 bases, 9 bases remained unmatched. This CDR3 is 13 amino acids long. CDR3 protein: CAAWSGGVETQYF. CDR3 in DNA: TGTGCCGCGTGGAGCGGGGGTGTAGAGACCCAGTACTTC.

The chain links TRBV7-9 to TRBJ1-3; the D is unclear. Per the germline V gene, CDR1 is SEHNR and CDR2 is FQNEAQ (reference sequence). The CDR3 length is 15 residues. V was trimmed by 5 bases and J by 2 bases, leaving 13 bases between them. The CDR3 here is CASSLHNAPGNTIYF. The CDR3 DNA reads as TGTGCCAGCAGCCTACATAATGCCCCTGGAAACACCATATATTTT.

V gene TRBV9 combines with J gene TRBJ2-7, with D possibly being TRBD2 (6 bases). The CDR3 extends over 14 amino acids. Germline lookup yields CDR1 SGDLS and CDR2 YYNGEE. Trimming removed 0 bases at V and 2 bases at J, with 9 bases between. The CDR3 region has the DNA TGTGCCAGCAGCGTAGGACCGGGGGCCTACGAGCAGTACTTC. It codes for CASSVGPGAYEQYF.

On this clone itself: The same CDR3 also results from other DNA sequences found in this sample. The chain is built from TRBV18 and TRBJ1-5; D is perhaps TRBD1 (5 bases). V was cut by 3 bases and J by 6 bases, with 9 bases left in between. The CDR3 covers 13 residues. Germline loops: CDR1 KGHSH, CDR2 LQKENI. In DNA form, the CDR3 reads TGTGCCAGCTCACCGGGCGGGGGTCAGCCCCAGCATTTT. Translated: CASSPGGGQPQHF.

V is TRBV28 and J is TRBJ1-5, with D tentatively TRBD1 (5 bases). The CDR3 contains 15 residues. CDR1 is MDHEN, CDR2 SYDVKM, per germline. The germline V and J ends were trimmed by 3 bases and 3 bases, with 12 bases remaining between them. CDR3 in DNA: TGTGCCAGCAGTTTCGCGGGACCGAACAATCAGCCCCAGCATTTT. Translating gives CASSFAGPNNQPQHF. The full variable domain, its missing parts supplied by reference TRBV28 and TRBJ1-5, is DVKVTQSSRYLVKRTGEKVFLECVQDMDHENMFWYRQDPGLGLRLIYFSYDVKMKEKGDIPEGYSVSREKKERFSLILESASTNQTSMYLCASSFAGPNNQPQHFGDGTRLSIL.

Comment on this clone: The same CDR3 also results from other DNA sequences found in this sample. The chain has TRBV7-9 and TRBJ2-1; TRBD2 aligns across 9 bases. The CDR3 spans 17 residues. Germline V gene sequence: CDR1 SEHNR, CDR2 FQNEAQ (reference sequence). V was pared by 1 base and J by 4 bases, with 8 bases of the junction left unmatched. The CDR3 bases are TGTGCCAGCAGCTTAGGAGCACTGGCGGGAGGGTACAATGAGCAGTTCTTC. Its protein is CASSLGALAGGYNEQFF.

The chain joins TRBV10-2 to TRBJ1-4; D gene ambiguous. CDR1 is WSHSY, CDR2 SAAADI, per germline. This CDR3 has 13 amino acids. The V end lost 6 bases, the J end lost 6 bases, and 11 bases lay between the germline ends. CDR3: CASSPSDDEKLFF. The CDR3 coding sequence is TGCGCCAGCAGCCCGAGTGACGATGAAAAACTGTTTTTT.

This clone was observed once. The gene calls are TRBV5-5 and TRBJ1-2, with TRBD1 matching over 8 bases. V lost 1 base, J lost 8 bases, and 13 bases stayed unmatched. This CDR3 comprises 16 residues. Germline CDR1 and CDR2: SGHKS and YYEKEE (reference sequence). The DNA for the CDR3 is TGTGCCAGCAGCTTGCCCGGGACAGGTTACCTTGGGGGCTACACCTTC. Encoded protein: CASSLPGTGYLGGYTF. The whole variable domain, filled in from reference TRBV5-5 and TRBJ1-2, reads DAGVTQSPTHLIKTRGQQVTLRCSPISGHKSVSWYQQVLGQGPQFIFQYYEKEERGRGNFPDRFSARQFPNYSSELNVNALLLGDSALYLCASSLPGTGYLGGYTFGSGTRLTVV.

A few counts support this clone. The V and J genes are TRBV5-1 and TRBJ2-1; TRBD2 might be the D (6 bases). This CDR3 is 15 amino acids long. Per the germline V gene, CDR1 is SGHRS and CDR2 is YFSETQ. V shed 3 bases and J shed 0 bases, with 10 bases lying between them. The CDR3 nucleotides are TGCGCCAGCAGCTCGGAGGGGAGCTCCTACAATGAGCAGTTCTTC. Translated, it gives CASSSEGSSYNEQFF.

V gene TRBV6-1 combines with J gene TRBJ1-2; tentative D call: TRBD1 (5 bases). This CDR3 spans 15 amino acids. Germline V CDR1 and CDR2: MNHNS, SASEGT. Trimming left V 6 bases short and J 7 bases short, with 21 bases between. The CDR3 nucleotides read TGTGCCAGCAGCGGGGACCGCCAAGGTTTGAGTGGCTACACCTTC. This translates into CASSGDRQGLSGYTF.

The genes are TRBV6-1 and TRBJ2-7, with D possibly matching TRBD2 (5 bases). Trimming took off 2 bases at V and 5 bases at J, with 7 bases between the two ends. The germline CDR1 and CDR2 sequences are MNHNS and SASEGT. The CDR3 length is 12 residues. This CDR3 is CASSEKGDEQYF. CDR3 nucleotide sequence: TGTGCCAGCAGTGAAAAGGGAGACGAGCAGTACTTC.

This clone was observed a handful of times. The chain links TRBV18 to TRBJ1-5; 7 bases are a match to TRBD1. V gave up 1 base and J gave up 5 bases; unmatched junction bases: 5. The CDR3 runs to 15 residues. Germline V gene sequence: CDR1 KGHSH, CDR2 LQKENI. CDR3 nucleotides: TGTGCCAGCTCACCACAGGGACAGAGCTATCAGCCCCAGCATTTT. Amino acid sequence: CASSPQGQSYQPQHF.